This T cell receptor (beta chain) was captured by sequencing in a study of T cell responses to AZD1222 COVID-19 vaccine. V lost 8 bases, J lost 0 bases, and 13 bases lay in between. Germline V gives CDR1 WNHNN, CDR2 SYGVQD (reference sequence). The CDR3 covers 15 residues. TCRdb's table, derived via immunoSEQ multiplex PCR, lists solely in-frame clones and lacks some. The table records 95,000 to 100,000 clones, roughly 87% of them present only once. Study-wide points: Most donors were white British, females outnumbered males, and clonal diversity was possibly underestimated.

Note on this clone: Its cognate antigen is unknown.

Sequencing was performed on peripheral blood, taken on day 0 of AZD1222 vaccination. V is TRBV10-1 and J is TRBJ2-2; TRBD2 might be the D (5 bases). The receptor's source is an adult in good health. The CDR3 region has the DNA TGCGCCAGCGGGTCGGGGAGCGCGAACACCGGGGAGCTGTTTTTT. As protein: CASGSGSANTGELFF.